This T cell receptor beta chain appears in the sequencing data of a study of T-cell reconstitution after alpha-beta-depleted transplantation in children. The study's findings and limits: It was newly produced T cells that mostly accounted for T-cell counts and diversity one year after transplant. Several hundred expanded graft clones reportedly gave rise to the alpha-beta T cells present about two months after transplant.

During its preparation, the TCRbeta library received unique molecular identifiers. One entry per CDR3 protein results from TCRdb running MiXCR on the PCR reads. This sample has fewer than 250,000 distinct CDR3 sequences, with approximately 15% found just once. Points on this clonotype: Its antigen is undetermined.

The V end lost 1 base, the J end lost 1 base, and 9 bases lay between the germline ends. The CDR3 sequence is 15 residues long. The TCR originated in a male patient between 2 and 10 years old who had a stem cell transplant for acute lymphoblastic leukemia, so the T cells may come from the graft donor. The chain carries TRBV12-3 or TRBV12-4 and TRBJ2-3; TRBD2 is a possible D gene (6 bases). Sequencing was performed on PBMCs, mostly from graft donor cells, taken 360 days after TCRalphabeta/CD19-depleted stem cell transplant. The CDR3 DNA follows: TGTGCCAGCAGTTTAGAGGGAGGTGGCACAGATACGCAGTATTTT. Protein sequence: CASSLEGGGTDTQYF.